The TCR beta chain under discussion was sequenced for a study of blood T cell repertoires in COVID-19. Everyone who took part was 18 to 89 years old, and they came from fewer than 25 US areas. Cohort assignment relied on participant-reported clinical history. Original processing methods: Researchers report that nucleated cell counts were estimated from reference gene primer amplification. Assay used: immunoSEQ multiplex PCR; TCRdb lists only in-frame clones, some missing. V, J and clone size are taken as reported in that table, and D and trimming were inferred from the DNA itself. This sample carries 250,000 to 350,000 clones, 90% of them seen once, and the ten largest clones take approximately 4.3%. Germline CDR1 reads MNHEY; CDR2 reads SVGAGI. The CDR3 runs 14 residues. V lost 7 bases and J lost 5; bases outside the gene matches: 5.

Sequencing was performed on PBMCs or T cells enriched from blood (not recorded which). The V call is TRBV6-5, the J call TRBJ1-4; 9 bases align to TRBD1. The receptor was isolated from a young woman with acute COVID-19. As DNA, the CDR3 is TGTGCCAGCATAAACACAGGGGGCAATGAAAAACTGTTTTTT. Translation gives CASINTGGNEKLFF.